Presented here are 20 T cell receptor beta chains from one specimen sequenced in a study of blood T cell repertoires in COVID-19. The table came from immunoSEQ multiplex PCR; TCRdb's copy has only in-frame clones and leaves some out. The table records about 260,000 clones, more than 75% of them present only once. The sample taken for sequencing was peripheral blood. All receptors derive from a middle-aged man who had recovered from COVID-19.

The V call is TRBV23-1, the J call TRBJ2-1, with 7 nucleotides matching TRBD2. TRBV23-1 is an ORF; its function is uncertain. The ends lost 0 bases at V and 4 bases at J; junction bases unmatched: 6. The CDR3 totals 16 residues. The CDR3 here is CASSQSANSGYNEQFF. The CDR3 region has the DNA TGCGCCAGCAGTCAATCGGCTAATAGCGGGTACAATGAGCAGTTCTTC.

The CDR3 DNA follows: TGTGCCAGCAGCTTAGTGGCGGGAGGGCCCCATGAGCAGTTCTTC. This gives the protein CASSLVAGGPHEQFF. The V gene is TRBV7-2, the J gene TRBJ2-1; 9 bases line up with TRBD2. Unmatched junction bases numbered 6, after V lost 1 base and J lost 8 bases. The CDR3 covers 15 residues. In germline, CDR1 is SGHTA, CDR2 FQGNSA.

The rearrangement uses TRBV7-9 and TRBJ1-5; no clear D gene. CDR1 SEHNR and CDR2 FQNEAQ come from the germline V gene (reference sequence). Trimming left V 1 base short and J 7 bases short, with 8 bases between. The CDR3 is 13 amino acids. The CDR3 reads CASSLEQYQPQHF. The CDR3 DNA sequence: TGTGCCAGCAGCTTAGAACAGTACCAGCCCCAGCATTTT.

The chain's CDR3 is CASSYGGQGKETQYF. The CDR3, as DNA: TGTGCCAGCAGTTACGGGGGACAGGGGAAAGAGACCCAGTACTTC. The chain carries TRBV6-5 and TRBJ2-5; TRBD1 aligns across 10 bases. Looked up from germline, CDR1 is MNHEY and CDR2 is SVGAGI. The length of the CDR3 is 15 residues. J gave up 3 bases and V 2 bases, and 3 bases lay outside the gene matches.

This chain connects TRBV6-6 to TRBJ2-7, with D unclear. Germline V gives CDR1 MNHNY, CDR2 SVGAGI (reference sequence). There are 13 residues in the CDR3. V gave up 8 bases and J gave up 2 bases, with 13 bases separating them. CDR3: CASAPARPYEQYF. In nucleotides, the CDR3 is TGTGCCAGCGCCCCGGCTAGACCCTACGAGCAGTACTTC.

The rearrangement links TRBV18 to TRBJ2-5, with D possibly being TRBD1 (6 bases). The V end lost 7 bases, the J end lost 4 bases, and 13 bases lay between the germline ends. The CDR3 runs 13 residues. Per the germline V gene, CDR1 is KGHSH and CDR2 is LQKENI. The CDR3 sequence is CASYQGSGETQYF. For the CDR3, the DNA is TGTGCCAGCTATCAGGGGTCAGGAGAGACCCAGTACTTC. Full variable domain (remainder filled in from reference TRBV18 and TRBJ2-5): NAGVMQNPRHLVRRRGQEARLRCSPMKGHSHVYWYRQLPEEGLKFMVYLQKENIIDESGMPKERFSAEFPKEGPSILRIQQVVRGDSAAYFCASYQGSGETQYFGPGTRLLVL.

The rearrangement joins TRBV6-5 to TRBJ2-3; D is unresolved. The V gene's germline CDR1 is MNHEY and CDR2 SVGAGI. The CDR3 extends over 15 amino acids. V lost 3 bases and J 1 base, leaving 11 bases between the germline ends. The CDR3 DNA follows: TGTGCCAGCAGTTATTCTTTAGAACGCACAGATACGCAGTATTTT. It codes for CASSYSLERTDTQYF.

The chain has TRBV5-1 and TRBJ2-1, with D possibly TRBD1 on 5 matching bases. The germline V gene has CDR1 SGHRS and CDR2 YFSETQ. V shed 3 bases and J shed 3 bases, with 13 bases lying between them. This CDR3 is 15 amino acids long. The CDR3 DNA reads TGCGCCAGCAGCTCTGGGATGGGGCTCTACAATGAGCAGTTCTTC. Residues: CASSSGMGLYNEQFF.

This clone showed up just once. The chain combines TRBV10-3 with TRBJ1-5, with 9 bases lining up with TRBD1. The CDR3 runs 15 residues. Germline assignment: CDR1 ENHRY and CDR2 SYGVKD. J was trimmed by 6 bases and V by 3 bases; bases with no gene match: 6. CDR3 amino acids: CAISEGTGNSQPQHF. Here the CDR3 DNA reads TGTGCCATCAGTGAAGGGACAGGGAATAGTCAGCCCCAGCATTTT.

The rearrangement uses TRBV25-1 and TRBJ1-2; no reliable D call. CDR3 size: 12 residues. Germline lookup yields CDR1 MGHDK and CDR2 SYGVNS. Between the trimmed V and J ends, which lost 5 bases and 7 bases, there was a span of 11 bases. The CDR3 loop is CASSFSQAGYTF. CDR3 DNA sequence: TGTGCCAGCAGTTTTTCCCAGGCTGGCTACACCTTC.

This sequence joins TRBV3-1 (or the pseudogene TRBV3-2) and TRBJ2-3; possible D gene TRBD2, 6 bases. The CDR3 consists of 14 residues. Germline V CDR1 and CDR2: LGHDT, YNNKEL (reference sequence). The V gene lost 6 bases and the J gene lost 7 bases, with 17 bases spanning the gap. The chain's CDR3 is CASRQRDWSHTQYF. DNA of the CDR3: TGTGCCAGCAGGCAGAGGGACTGGAGCCATACGCAGTATTTT.

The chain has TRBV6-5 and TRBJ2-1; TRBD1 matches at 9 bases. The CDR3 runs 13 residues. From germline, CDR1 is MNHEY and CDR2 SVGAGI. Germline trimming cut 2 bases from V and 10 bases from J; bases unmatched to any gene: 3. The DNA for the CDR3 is TGTGCCAGCAGTTACGGGACAGGGTACGAGCAGTTCTTC. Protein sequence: CASSYGTGYEQFF.

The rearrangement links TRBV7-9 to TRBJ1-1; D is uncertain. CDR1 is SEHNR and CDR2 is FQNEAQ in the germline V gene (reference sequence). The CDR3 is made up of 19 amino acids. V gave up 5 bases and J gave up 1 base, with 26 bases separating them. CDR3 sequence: CASSARPDPRQAQNTEAFF. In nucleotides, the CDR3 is TGTGCCAGCAGCGCGCGCCCCGACCCCCGGCAGGCCCAGAACACTGAAGCTTTCTTT.

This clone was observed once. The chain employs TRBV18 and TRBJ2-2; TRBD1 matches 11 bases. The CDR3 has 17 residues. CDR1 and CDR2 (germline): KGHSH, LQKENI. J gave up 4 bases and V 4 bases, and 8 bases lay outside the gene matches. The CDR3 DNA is TGTGCCAGCTCACTTTGGGAGGGACAGGGGGGCACCGGGGAGCTGTTTTTT. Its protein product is CASSLWEGQGGTGELFF.

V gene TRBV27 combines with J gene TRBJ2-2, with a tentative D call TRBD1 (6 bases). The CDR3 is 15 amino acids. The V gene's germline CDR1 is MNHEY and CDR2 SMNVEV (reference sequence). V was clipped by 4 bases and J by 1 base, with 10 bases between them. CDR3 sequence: CASSSPGQNTGELFF. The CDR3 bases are TGTGCCAGCAGTTCCCCGGGACAGAACACCGGGGAGCTGTTTTTT.

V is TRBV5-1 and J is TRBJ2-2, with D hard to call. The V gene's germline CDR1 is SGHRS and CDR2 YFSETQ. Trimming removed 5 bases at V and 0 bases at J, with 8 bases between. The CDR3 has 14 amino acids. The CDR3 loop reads CASSLFSNTGELFF. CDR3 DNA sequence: TGCGCCAGCAGTCTCTTCTCGAACACCGGGGAGCTGTTTTTT.

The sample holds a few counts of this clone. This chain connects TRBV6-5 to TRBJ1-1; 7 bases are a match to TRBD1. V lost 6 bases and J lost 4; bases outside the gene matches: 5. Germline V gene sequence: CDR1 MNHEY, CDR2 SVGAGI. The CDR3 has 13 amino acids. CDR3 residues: CASRHRDSTEAFF. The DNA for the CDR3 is TGTGCCAGCAGACACCGGGACAGCACTGAAGCTTTCTTT.

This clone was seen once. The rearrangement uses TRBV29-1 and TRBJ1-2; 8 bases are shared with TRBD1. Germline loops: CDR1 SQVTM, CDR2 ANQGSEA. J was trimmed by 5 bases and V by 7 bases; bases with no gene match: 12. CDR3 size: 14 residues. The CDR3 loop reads CSARSGQDLYGYTF. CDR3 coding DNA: TGCAGCGCCCGCTCGGGACAGGATTTATATGGCTACACCTTC.

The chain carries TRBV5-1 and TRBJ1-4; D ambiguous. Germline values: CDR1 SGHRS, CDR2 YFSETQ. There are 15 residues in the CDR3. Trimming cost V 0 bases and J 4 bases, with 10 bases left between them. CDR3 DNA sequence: TGCGCCAGCAGCTTGGTGGCGAACTATAATGAAAAACTGTTTTTT. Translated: CASSLVANYNEKLFF.

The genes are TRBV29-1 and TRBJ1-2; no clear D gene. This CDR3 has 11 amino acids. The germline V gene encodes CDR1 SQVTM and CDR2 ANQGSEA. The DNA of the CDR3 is TGCAGTGCCGCGGAGAACTATGGCTACACCTTC. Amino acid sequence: CSAAENYGYTF.